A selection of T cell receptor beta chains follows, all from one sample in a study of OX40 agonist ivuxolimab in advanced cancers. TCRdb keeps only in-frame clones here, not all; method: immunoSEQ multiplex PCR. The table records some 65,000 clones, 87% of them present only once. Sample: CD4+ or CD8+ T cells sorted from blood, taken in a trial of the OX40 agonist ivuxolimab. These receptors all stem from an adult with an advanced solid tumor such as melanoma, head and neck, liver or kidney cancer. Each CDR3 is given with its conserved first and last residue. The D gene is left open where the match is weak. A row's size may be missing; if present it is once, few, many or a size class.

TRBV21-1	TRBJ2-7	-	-	TGTGCCAGCAGCAAAGCCTATCTAGAATGCAGGTCGACCTCCTACGAGCAGTACTTC	CASSKAYLECRSTSYEQYF
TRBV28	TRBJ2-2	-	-	TGTGCCAGCAGTCCATGGGGTGGATCCGACAACACCGGGGAGCTGTTTTTT	CASSPWGGSDNTGELFF
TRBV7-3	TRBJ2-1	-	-	TGTGCCAGCAGCTTAGCGTCGTCAGCGCTATCCAATGAGCAGTTCTTC	CASSLASSALSNEQFF
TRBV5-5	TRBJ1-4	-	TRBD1	TGTGCCAGCAGCTCCCAGGGGGCTAATAATGAAAAACTGTTTTTT	CASSSQGANNEKLFF
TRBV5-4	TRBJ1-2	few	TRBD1	TGTGCCAGCAGGTCAACCTCGACAGGGGGCTTTGGCTACACCTTC	CASRSTSTGGFGYTF
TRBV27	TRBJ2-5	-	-	TGTGCCCCCAAAGTTTGGCAAAAATCGGAGGTGGAGACCCAGTACTTC	CAPKVWQKSEVETQYF
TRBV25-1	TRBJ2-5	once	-	TGTGCCAGCAGTAGAATTTCGGAGACCCAGTACTTC	CASSRISETQYF
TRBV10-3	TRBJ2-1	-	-	TGTGCCATCAGTGGAAACAATGAGCAGTTCTTC	CAISGNNEQFF
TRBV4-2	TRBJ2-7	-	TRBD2	TGTGCCAGCAGCCAGGAGGAAGCGGGGAGACCCTACGAGCAGTACTTC	CASSQEEAGRPYEQYF
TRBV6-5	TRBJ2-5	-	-	TGTGCCAGCAGTTACAAGGGGGGCTTTGAGACCCAGTACTTC	CASSYKGGFETQYF
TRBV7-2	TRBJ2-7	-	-	TGTGCCAGCAGCTTAGTAGAGGTTTTATCCTACGAGCAGTACTTC	CASSLVEVLSYEQYF
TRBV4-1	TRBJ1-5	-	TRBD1	TGCGCCAGCAGCCAAGATGGGAGGGACAGGACTTATAGCAATCAGCCCCAGCATTTT	CASSQDGRDRTYSNQPQHF
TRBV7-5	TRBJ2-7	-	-	TGTGTCAGAAGCTTTAGGCAGGACTACTACTACGAGCAGTACTTC	CVRSFRQDYYYEQYF
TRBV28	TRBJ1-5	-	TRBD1	TGTGCCAGCAGTTTACCGACAGGGGGCAATCAGCCCCAGCATTTT	CASSLPTGGNQPQHF
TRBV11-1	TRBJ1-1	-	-	TGTGCCAGCAGTCTCGAACCGACCAGGAACACTGAAGCTTTCTTT	CASSLEPTRNTEAFF
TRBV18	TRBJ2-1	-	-	TGTGCCAGCTCACCGGTAACGGGCTCAGTTAACAATGAGCAGTTCTTC	CASSPVTGSVNNEQFF
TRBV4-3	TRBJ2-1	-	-	TGCGCCAGCAGCCACCTTGGAGGGACGGAAAATGAGCAGTTCTTC	CASSHLGGTENEQFF
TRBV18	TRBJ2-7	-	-	TGTGCCAGCTCAACCGGGACGGGGGTCGGCGAGCAGTACTTC	CASSTGTGVGEQYF
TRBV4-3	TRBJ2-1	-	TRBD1	TGCGCCAGCAGCCAAGGCCGCGGACAGGCTAGCTCCTACAATGAGCAGTTCTTC	CASSQGRGQASSYNEQFF
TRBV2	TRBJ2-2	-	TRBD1	TGTGCCAGCACGGACAGGGTCAACGGGGAGCTGTTTTTT	CASTDRVNGELFF
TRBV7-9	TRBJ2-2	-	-	TGTGCCAGCAGCTACCTACTCCGGACAGTCAACACCGGGGAGCTGTTTTTT	CASSYLLRTVNTGELFF
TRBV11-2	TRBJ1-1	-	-	TGTGCCAGCAGCTTAGGAATGCTAGTGAGGGTTGAAGCTTTCTTT	CASSLGMLVRVEAFF
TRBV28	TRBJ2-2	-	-	TGTGCCAGCAGGCTCGGGGGTAGCACCGCGGAGCTGTTTTTT	CASRLGGSTAELFF
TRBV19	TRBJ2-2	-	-	TGTGCCAGTAGTATAACCGCCAGGGAGCTGTTTTTT	CASSITARELFF
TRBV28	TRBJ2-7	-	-	TGTGCCAGCAGTTCCTACTCCTACGAGCAGTACTTC	CASSSYSYEQYF
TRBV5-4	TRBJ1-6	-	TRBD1	TGTGCCAGCAGCTCCCCTGCAGGGGGCGCGAATTCACCCCTCCACTTT	CASSSPAGGANSPLHF
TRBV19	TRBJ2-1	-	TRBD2	TGTGCCAGTAGTTCCCAACGGGCGGGAGGAAAGCAGTTCTTC	CASSSQRAGGKQFF
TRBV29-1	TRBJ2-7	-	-	TGCAGCGTTGTTGGGTTCCGCGAGCAGTACTTC	CSVVGFREQYF
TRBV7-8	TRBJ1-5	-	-	TGTGCCAGCAGCTTAGCGATCACCTGGGGCCAGCCCCAGCATTTT	CASSLAITWGQPQHF
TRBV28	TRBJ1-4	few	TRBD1	TGTGCCAGCAGTCTCACCGGGACAGGGCCTCTAAGGGAAAAACTGTTTTTT	CASSLTGTGPLREKLFF
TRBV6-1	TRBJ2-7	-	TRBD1	TGTGCCAGCAGCGACAGGGACGAGCAGTACTTC	CASSDRDEQYF